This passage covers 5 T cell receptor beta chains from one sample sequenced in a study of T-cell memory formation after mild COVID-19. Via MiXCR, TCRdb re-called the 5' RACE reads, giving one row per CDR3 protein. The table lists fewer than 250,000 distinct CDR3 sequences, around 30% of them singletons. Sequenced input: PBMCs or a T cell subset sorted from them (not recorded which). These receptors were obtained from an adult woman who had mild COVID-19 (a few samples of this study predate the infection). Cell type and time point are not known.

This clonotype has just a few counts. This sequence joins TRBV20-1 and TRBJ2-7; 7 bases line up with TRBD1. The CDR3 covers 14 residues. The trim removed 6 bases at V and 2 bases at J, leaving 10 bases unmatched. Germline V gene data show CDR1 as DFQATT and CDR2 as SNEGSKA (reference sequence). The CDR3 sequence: CSASPTGQTYEQYF. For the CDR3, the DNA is TGCAGTGCCAGCCCCACGGGACAGACCTACGAGCAGTACTTC.

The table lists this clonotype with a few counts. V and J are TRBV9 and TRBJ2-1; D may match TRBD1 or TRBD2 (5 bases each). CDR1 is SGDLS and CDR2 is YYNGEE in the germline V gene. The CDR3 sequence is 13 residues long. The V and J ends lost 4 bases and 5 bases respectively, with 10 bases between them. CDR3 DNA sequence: TGTGCCAGCAGCCTCGGGACCAACAATGAGCAGTTCTTC. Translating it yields CASSLGTNNEQFF.

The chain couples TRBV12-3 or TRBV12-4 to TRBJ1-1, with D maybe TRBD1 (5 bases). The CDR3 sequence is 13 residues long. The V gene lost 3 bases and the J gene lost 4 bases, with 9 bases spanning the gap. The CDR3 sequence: CASSFSGLTEAFF. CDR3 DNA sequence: TGTGCCAGCAGTTTTTCAGGGCTCACTGAAGCTTTCTTT.

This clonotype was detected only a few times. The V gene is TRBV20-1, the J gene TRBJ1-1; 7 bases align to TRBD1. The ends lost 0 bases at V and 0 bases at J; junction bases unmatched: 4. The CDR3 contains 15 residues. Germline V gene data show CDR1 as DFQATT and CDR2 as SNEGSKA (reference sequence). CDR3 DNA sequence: TGCAGTGCTAGAGATTGGGACAGTTTGAACACTGAAGCTTTCTTT. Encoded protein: CSARDWDSLNTEAFF.

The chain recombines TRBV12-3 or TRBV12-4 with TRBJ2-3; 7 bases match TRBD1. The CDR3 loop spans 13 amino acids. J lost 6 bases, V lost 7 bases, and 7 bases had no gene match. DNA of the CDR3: TGTGCCAGCAATCCTCTAGGGGGCGATACGCAGTATTTT. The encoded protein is CASNPLGGDTQYF.